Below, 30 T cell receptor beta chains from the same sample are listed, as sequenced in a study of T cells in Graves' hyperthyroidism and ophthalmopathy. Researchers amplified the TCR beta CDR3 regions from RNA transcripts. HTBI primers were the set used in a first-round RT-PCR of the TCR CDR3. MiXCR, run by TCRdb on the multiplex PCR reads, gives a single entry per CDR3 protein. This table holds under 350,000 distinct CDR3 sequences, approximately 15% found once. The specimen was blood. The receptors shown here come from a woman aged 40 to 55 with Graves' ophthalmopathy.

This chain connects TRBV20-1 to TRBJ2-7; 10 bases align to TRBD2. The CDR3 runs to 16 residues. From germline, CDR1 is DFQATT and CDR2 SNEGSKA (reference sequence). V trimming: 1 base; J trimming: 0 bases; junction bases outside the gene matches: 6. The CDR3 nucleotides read TGCAGTGCTAGAGTACCGGGACTAGCGTACTCCTACGAGCAGTACTTC. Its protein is CSARVPGLAYSYEQYF.

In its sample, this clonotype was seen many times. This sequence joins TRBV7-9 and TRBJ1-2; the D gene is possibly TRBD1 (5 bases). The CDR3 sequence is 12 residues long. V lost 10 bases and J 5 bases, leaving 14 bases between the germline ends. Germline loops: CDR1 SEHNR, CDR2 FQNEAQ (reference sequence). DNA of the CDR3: TGTGCCACCGCTGGGGGTGCGTATGGCTACACCTTC. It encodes CATAGGAYGYTF. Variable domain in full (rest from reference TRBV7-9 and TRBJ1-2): DTGVSQNPRHKITKRGQNVTFRCDPISEHNRLYWYRQTLGQGPEFLTYFQNEAQLEKSRLLSDRFSAERPKGSFSTLEIQRTEQGDSAMYLCATAGGAYGYTFGSGTRLTVV.

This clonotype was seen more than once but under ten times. CDR3 in amino acids: CASSHSTGINTDTQYF. CDR3 coding DNA: TGTGCCAGCAGCCACTCAACCGGGATTAACACAGATACGCAGTATTTT. The V and J genes are TRBV14 and TRBJ2-3; tentatively, D is TRBD2 (5 bases). In germline, CDR1 is SGHDN, CDR2 FVKESK. Trimming pared 3 bases from V and 2 bases from J, leaving 15 bases between. This CDR3 contains 16 residues.

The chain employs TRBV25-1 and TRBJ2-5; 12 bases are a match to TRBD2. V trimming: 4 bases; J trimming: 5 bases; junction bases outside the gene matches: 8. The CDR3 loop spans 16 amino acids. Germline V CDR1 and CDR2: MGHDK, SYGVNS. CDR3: CASSGTSGRPGETQYF. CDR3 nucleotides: TGTGCCAGCAGTGGCACTAGCGGGAGGCCAGGGGAGACCCAGTACTTC.

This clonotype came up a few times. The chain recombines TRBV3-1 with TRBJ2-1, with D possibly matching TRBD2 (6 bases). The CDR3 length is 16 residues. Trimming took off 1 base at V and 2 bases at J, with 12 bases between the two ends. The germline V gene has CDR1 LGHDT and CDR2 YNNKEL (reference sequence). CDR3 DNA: TGTGCCAGCAGCCAAGGACGGGAGTTAACCTACAATGAGCAGTTCTTC. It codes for CASSQGRELTYNEQFF.

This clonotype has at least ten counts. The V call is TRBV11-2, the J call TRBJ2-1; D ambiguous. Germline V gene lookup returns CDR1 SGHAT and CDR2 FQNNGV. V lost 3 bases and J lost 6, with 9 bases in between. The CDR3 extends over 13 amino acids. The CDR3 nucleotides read TGTGCCAGCAGCTTGGCAGGTGCCAATGAGCAGTTCTTC. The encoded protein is CASSLAGANEQFF.

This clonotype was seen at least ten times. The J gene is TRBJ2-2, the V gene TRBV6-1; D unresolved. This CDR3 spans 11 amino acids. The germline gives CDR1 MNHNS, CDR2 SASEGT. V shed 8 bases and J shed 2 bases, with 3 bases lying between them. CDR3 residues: CASRNTGELFF. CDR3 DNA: TGTGCCAGCCGTAACACCGGGGAGCTGTTTTTT.

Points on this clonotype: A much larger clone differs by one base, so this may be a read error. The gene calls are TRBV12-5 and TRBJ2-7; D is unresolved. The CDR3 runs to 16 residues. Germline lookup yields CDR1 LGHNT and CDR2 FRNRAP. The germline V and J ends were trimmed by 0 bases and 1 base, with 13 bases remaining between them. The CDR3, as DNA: TGTGCTAGTGGTTTGGTAATTGGAATAGGGTCCTACGAGCAGTACTTC. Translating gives CASGLVIGIGSYEQYF.

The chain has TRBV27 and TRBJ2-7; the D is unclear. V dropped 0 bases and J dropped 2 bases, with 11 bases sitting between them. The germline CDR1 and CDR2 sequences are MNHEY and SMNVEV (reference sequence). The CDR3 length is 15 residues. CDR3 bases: TGTGCCAGCAGTTTATCGTTAGTAACTACCTACGAGCAGTACTTC. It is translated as CASSLSLVTTYEQYF.

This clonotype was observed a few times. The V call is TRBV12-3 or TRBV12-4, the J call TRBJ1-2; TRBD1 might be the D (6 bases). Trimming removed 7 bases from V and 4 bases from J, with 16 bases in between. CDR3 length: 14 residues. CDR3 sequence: CASTVGGAGYGYTF. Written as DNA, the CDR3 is TGTGCCAGCACCGTTGGGGGGGCGGGCTATGGCTACACCTTC.

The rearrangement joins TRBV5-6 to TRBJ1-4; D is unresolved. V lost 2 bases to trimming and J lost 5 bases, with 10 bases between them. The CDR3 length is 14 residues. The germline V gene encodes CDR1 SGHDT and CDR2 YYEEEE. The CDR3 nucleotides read TGTGCCAGCAGCTTCCGGACTCAGAATGAAAAACTGTTTTTT. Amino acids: CASSFRTQNEKLFF.

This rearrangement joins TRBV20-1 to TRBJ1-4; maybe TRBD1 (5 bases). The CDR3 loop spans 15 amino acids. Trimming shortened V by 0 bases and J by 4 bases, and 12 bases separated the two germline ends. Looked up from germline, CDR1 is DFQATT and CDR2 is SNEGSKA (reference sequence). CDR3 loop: CSARDTQEVNEKLFF. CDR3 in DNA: TGCAGTGCTAGAGATACACAGGAAGTTAATGAAAAACTGTTTTTT.

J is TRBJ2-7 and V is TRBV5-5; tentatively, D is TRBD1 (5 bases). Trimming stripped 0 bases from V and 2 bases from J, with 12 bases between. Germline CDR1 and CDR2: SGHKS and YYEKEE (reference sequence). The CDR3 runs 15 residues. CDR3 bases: TGTGCCAGCAGCTTGGCGAGCAGGGCAGCCTACGAGCAGTACTTC. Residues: CASSLASRAAYEQYF.

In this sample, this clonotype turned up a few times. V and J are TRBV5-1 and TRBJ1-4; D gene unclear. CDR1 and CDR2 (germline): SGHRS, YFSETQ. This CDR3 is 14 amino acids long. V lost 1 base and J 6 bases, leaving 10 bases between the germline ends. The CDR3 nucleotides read TGCGCCAGCAGCTTGTGGGCAGAAGATGAAAAACTGTTTTTT. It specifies CASSLWAEDEKLFF.

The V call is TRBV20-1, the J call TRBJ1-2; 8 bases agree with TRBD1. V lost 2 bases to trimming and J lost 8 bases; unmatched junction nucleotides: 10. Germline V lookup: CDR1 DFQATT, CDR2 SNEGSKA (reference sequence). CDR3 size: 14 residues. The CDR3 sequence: CSARLIQGERGYTF. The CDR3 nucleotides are TGCAGTGCTAGATTGATACAGGGGGAAAGGGGCTACACCTTC.

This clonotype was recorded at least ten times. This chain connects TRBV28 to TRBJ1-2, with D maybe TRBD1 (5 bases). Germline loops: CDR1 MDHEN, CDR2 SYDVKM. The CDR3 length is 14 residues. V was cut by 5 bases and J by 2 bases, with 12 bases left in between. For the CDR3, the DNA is TGTGCCAGCAGTCCCGGGACTGGGAACTATGGCTACACCTTC. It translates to CASSPGTGNYGYTF.

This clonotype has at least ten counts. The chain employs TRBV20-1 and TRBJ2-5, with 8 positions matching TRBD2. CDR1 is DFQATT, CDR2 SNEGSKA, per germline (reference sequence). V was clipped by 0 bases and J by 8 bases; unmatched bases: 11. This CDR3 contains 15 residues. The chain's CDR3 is CSARERSGGSRTQYF. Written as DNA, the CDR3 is TGCAGTGCTAGAGAGAGGAGCGGGGGCTCGCGAACCCAGTACTTC.

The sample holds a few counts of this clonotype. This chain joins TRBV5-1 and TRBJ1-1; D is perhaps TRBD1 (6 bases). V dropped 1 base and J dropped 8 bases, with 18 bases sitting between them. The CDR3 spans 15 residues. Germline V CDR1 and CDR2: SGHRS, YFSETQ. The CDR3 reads CASSLFPGGGGEAFF. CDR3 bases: TGCGCCAGCAGCTTGTTTCCGGGGGGCGGGGGCGAAGCTTTCTTT.

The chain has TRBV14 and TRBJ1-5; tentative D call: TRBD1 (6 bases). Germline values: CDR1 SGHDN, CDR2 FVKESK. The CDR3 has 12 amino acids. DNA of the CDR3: TGTGCTAGAGTTAGGGGGACTCAGCCCCAGCATTTT. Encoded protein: CARVRGTQPQHF.

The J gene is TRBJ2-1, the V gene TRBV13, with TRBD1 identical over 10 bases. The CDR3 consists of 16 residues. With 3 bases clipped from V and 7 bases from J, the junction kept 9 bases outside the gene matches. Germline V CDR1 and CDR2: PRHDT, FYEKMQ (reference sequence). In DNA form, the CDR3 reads TGTGCCAGCAGCTTCGTCATAGGGACAGGGGATAATGAGCAGTTCTTC. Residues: CASSFVIGTGDNEQFF.

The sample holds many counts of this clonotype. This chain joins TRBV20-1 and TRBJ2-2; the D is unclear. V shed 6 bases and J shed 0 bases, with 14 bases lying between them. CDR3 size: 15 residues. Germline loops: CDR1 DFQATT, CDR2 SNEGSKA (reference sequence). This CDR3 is CSASRNTPNTGELFF. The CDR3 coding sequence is TGCAGTGCCTCCCGAAATACACCGAACACCGGGGAGCTGTTTTTT.

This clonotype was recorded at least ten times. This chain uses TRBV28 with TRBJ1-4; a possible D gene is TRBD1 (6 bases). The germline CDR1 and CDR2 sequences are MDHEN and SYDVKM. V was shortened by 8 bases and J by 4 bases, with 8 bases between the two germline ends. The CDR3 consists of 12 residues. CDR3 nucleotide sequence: TGTGCCAGCGGGGACAATAATGAAAAACTGTTTTTT. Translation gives CASGDNNEKLFF. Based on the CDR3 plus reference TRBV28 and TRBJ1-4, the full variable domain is DVKVTQSSRYLVKRTGEKVFLECVQDMDHENMFWYRQDPGLGLRLIYFSYDVKMKEKGDIPEGYSVSREKKERFSLILESASTNQTSMYLCASGDNNEKLFFGSGTQLSVL.

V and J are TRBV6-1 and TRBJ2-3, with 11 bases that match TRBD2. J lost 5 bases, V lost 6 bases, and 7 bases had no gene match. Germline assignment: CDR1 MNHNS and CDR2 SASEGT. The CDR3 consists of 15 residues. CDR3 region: CASSLGLAGLDTQYF. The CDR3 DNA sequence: TGTGCCAGCAGCCTCGGACTAGCGGGTTTAGATACGCAGTATTTT.

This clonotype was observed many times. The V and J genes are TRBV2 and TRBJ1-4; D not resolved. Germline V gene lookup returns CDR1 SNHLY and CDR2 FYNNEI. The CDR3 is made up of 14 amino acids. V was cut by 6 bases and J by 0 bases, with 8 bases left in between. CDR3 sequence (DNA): TGTGCCAGCAGAACCCTCGCAACTAATGAAAAACTGTTTTTT. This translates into CASRTLATNEKLFF.

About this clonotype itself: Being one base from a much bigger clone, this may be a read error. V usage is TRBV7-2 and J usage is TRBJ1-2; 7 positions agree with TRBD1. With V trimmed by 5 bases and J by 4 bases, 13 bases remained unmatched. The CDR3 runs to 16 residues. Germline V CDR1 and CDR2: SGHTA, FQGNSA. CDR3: CASSGRQGLISYGYTF. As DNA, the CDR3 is TGTGCCAGCAGCGGCAGACAGGGACTAATTAGCTATGGCTACACCTTC.

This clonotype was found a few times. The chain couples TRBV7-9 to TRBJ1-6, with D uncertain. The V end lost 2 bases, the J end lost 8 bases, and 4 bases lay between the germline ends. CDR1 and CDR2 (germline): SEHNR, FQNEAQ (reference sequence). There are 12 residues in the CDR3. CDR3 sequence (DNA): TGTGCCAGCAGCTTAAACCATTCACCCCTCCACTTT. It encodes CASSLNHSPLHF.

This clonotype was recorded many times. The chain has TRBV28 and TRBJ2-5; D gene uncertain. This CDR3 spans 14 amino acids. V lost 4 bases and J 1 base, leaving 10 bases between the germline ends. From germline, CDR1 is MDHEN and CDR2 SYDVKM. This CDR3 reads CASSSQGVQETQYF. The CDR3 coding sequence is TGTGCCAGCAGTTCGCAAGGAGTCCAAGAGACCCAGTACTTC.

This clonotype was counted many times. The CDR3, as DNA: TGTGCCAGCAGTCCCTACCGGACAGTCTCTGGGGCCAACGTCCTGACTTTC. Residues: CASSPYRTVSGANVLTF. V usage is TRBV6-1 and J usage is TRBJ2-6; possible D gene TRBD1, 6 bases. The germline CDR1 and CDR2 sequences are MNHNS and SASEGT. There are 17 residues in the CDR3. Trimming left V 5 bases short and J 0 bases short, with 14 bases between.

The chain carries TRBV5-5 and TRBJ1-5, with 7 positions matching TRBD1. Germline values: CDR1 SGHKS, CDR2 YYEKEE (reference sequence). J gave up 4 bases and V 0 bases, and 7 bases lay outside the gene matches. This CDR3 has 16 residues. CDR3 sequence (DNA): TGTGCCAGCAGCTTGGCAGGGGGACAGTCTAATCAGCCCCAGCATTTT. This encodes CASSLAGGQSNQPQHF. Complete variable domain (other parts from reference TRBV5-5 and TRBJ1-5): DAGVTQSPTHLIKTRGQQVTLRCSPISGHKSVSWYQQVLGQGPQFIFQYYEKEERGRGNFPDRFSARQFPNYSSELNVNALLLGDSALYLCASSLAGGQSNQPQHFGDGTRLSIL.

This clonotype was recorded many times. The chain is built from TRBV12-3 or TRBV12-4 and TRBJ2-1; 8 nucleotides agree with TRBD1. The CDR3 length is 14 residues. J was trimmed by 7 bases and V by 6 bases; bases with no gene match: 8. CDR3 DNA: TGTGCCAGCAGACTACTGGACAGGGAAAATGAGCAGTTCTTC. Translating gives CASRLLDRENEQFF.